This T cell receptor beta chain originates from a study of T cell repertoires in cytomegalovirus infection. Study information: Evidence of both CMV infection and a matching HLA type came from public TCR beta signatures. Study-wide findings and caveats: The study identified carriers of CMV plus the relevant HLA from cumulative public TCR beta family frequency.

Comments on this clonotype: Antigen: not known.

A single record per CDR3 protein comes from TCRdb applying MiXCR to the reads. The sample holds fewer than 550,000 distinct CDR3 sequences, 26% seen once. Germline V CDR1 and CDR2: SEHNR, FQNEAQ (reference sequence). The CDR3 loop spans 15 amino acids. V gave up 8 bases and J gave up 3 bases; unmatched junction bases: 9. Sequenced sample: PBMCs. The chain employs TRBV7-9 and TRBJ2-3; 9 positions agree with TRBD1. This clonotype originated in a human donor in good health (CMV status not recorded). Some clones in this sample may be carry-over from other donors' samples. CDR3 coding DNA: TGTGCCAGCGGAGCCCCGGGACAGGGTACAGATACGCAGTATTTT. The encoded protein is CASGAPGQGTDTQYF.